Listed below are T cell receptor beta chains from one sample, sequenced in a study of CD8+CD57+ T cells in acquired aplastic anemia. MiXCR, run by TCRdb on the reads, gives a single entry per CDR3 protein. This table holds 150,000 to 200,000 distinct CDR3 sequences, roughly 64% found once. Source material: sorted CD4+, CD8+, or CD8+CD57+ T cells (not recorded which) from PBMCs. These receptors all stem from a human donor with severe aplastic anemia or a healthy control (not recorded which). Each CDR3 is given with its conserved first and last residue. D genes are given only for firm matches.

TRBJ2-7,TRBD1,TRBV20-1,CSARSDRRYEQYF
TRBJ1-2,NA,TRBV5-6,CASSPGTPVDGYTF
TRBJ1-2,TRBD1,TRBV12-3/TRBV12-4,CASSSPHTGEWVGYTF
TRBJ2-7,TRBD2,TRBV7-6,CASSLASGGMYEQYF
TRBJ2-7,NA,TRBV7-2,CASSLVGDILQYF
TRBJ2-3,TRBD2,TRBV6-5,CASTPLAGGGTDTQYF
TRBJ2-7,TRBD1,TRBV11-2,CASSDKDRGPQYF
TRBJ2-5,NA,TRBV5-5,CASSTETLYQETQYF
TRBJ2-1,TRBD2,TRBV5-1,CTSSLGTSFSNEQFF
TRBJ1-4,NA,TRBV25-1,CASSESWAGAAEKLFF
TRBJ1-1,TRBD1,TRBV19,CASSMDGTGTEAFF
TRBJ2-1,NA,TRBV20-1,CSADSDFDNEQFF
TRBJ1-1,NA,TRBV29-1,CSVGRTEAFF
TRBJ2-7,NA,TRBV2,CASRPDSSYEQYF
TRBJ1-1,NA,TRBV25-1,CASSVMSRNTEAFF
TRBJ1-5,NA,TRBV20-1,CSARVPNGQPQHF
TRBJ1-2,NA,TRBV12-3/TRBV12-4,CASRNKGEDGYTF
TRBJ2-2,NA,TRBV20-1,CSASEGGWAGELFF
TRBJ2-1,TRBD2,TRBV20-1,CSARDGSGGNEQFF
TRBJ1-3,NA,TRBV12-3/TRBV12-4,CASSFVRVGGTIYF
TRBJ1-1,NA,TRBV25-1,CASSEPGLPQTEAFF
TRBJ2-7,NA,TRBV2,CASSDTRAYEQYF
TRBJ1-1,NA,TRBV5-1,CASSWGGVEAFF
NA,TRBD1,TRBV24-1,CATSDPRTGEETQYF
TRBJ2-3,TRBD2,TRBV29-1,CSVAFAGGTDTQYF
TRBJ2-5,TRBD2,TRBV11-3,CASSVLTGGGARETQYF
TRBJ2-2,NA,TRBV10-3,CAIGQGGTTGELFF